This T cell receptor beta chain was recorded in a study of cytomegalovirus exposure and HLA in healthy donors listed by TCRdb under 2017. Describing the broader study: According to a later analysis, one platform produced both the 120 validation repertoires and the 720 or so repertoires of the first cohort. To predict cytomegalovirus infection status, the study brought together high-throughput TCR immunosequencing, statistical association of individual TCRs with disease status, and machine learning. The study was designed to test whether signatures of past pathogen exposure could be identified by cataloging public T cell receptors. Along with the 666-subject first cohort, a separate validation cohort of over 90 different subjects was used. Results and caveats for the whole study, not just this receptor: The study gave a list of 150 to 200 TCR beta chains associated with cytomegalovirus. Across donors, most TCR sequences were observed very rarely, whereas some public TCRs were present in many individuals. All 120 repertoires were used to score co-occurrence in the validation cohort in a later analysis, because that analysis had no HLA typing for the cohort. A few of the identified cytomegalovirus-associated TCR beta chains were confirmed in vitro to be specific for cytomegalovirus antigens. In both the original and validation cohorts, the classifier was reported to diagnose cytomegalovirus status with high specificity and sensitivity. The authors suggested that the approach could potentially be extended to other disease states and immunological phenotypes. A later analysis found that TCRs clustered in the first cohort also tended to co-occur in the 120 validation repertoires, with more than 90% of cluster scores above 0.

CDR1 and CDR2 were assigned from the germline V gene (reference sequence) as LNHDA and SQIVND. Its CDR3 holds 15 amino acids, cysteine through phenylalanine. Only the CDR3 region is kept as DNA, spanning 45 bases read in frame from base 1. Trimming removed 3 bases from V and 3 bases from J, leaving 9 bases between the germline ends. Library preparation used the immunoSEQ multiplex PCR assay. The authors processed their data as follows. A statistical classification framework was built for diagnosing cytomegalovirus status from the catalog of TCR beta chain sequences. TCRdb provides this immuneACCESS table in a form limited to in-frame rearrangements. Some clones are lacking; in checked studies, under half of them reflect an unresolved V gene, and why the rest are absent is not known. The V and J calls and clone size come from that table; D and trimming were worked out from the DNA. The sample table contains approximately 200,000 clones; only one count was recorded for about 90% of them. About 2.7% of the sample lies in the top ten.

Points on this clone: Its antigen target is currently unknown. No base quality information exists; no much larger clone differs at one position.

Separate from the approximately 670-subject first cohort, the validation cohort of about 110 subjects was the group to which the donors belonged. The chain employs TRBV19 and TRBJ2-6, with TRBD1 tentatively as D gene (5 bases match). This clonotype originated in a woman in her late teens or twenties in good health and CMV-seronegative. Sequencing was carried out using PBMCs. The sequenced DNA is TGTGCCAGTAGTATCCAGGGATTTGGGGCCAACGTCCTGACTTTC. The encoded protein is CASSIQGFGANVLTF.